The entry below describes one TCR beta chain. Its target is unknown. Adult allogeneic hematopoietic cell transplant recipients with steroid-refractory graft-versus-host disease were prospectively enrolled for research autopsy. Using immunoSEQ multiplex PCR, the repertoire was profiled, and TCRdb retains in-frame clones only, with some absent. The repertoire has 8,000 or so clones, around 78% of them found once; the top ten carry 14%. The sample belongs to a study of tissue T cells after allogeneic stem cell transplantation. The study's findings and limits: Anatomically similar tissues had similar TCR repertoires within each patient. Across patients, clones rarely overlapped, yet motif clusters were shared tissue-specifically. The patient cohort was small and clinically heterogeneous, with limited sampling depth.

Germline loops: CDR1 KGHDR, CDR2 SFDVKD. The CDR3 covers 15 residues. V was cut by 4 bases and J by 0 bases, with 12 bases left in between. The receptor comes from a male patient over 55 with steroid-refractory graft-versus-host disease after an allogeneic stem cell transplant. The graft donor may be the source of some T cells. V usage is TRBV24-1 and J usage is TRBJ2-7; perhaps D is TRBD1 or TRBD2 (6 bases each). The sequencing here drew on skin, taken at autopsy. CDR3 protein: CATSEGRGLSYEQYF. The CDR3 DNA follows: TGTGCCACCAGTGAAGGTCGGGGGCTCTCCTACGAGCAGTACTTC.